Listed below are T cell receptor beta chains from one sample, sequenced in a study of OX40 agonist ivuxolimab in advanced cancers. TCRdb's copy holds only in-frame clones and misses some; the assay was immunoSEQ multiplex PCR. Seen here are some 68,000 clones, around 87% observed once, and the top ten hold roughly 0.99%. Sequences were derived from CD4+ or CD8+ T cells sorted from blood, sampled in a trial of the OX40 agonist ivuxolimab. Every receptor here comes from an adult with an advanced solid tumor such as melanoma, head and neck, liver or kidney cancer. CDR3s include the opening cysteine and the closing phenylalanine or tryptophan. The D gene is left open where the match is weak. Only some rows state a clone size, as once, few, many or a class for expanded clones.

V,D,J,size,CDR3,DNA
TRBV7-9,-,TRBJ1-6,-,CASSLDGNESPLHF,TGTGCCAGCAGCTTAGATGGAAACGAGTCACCCCTCCACTTT
TRBV28,-,TRBJ2-7,-,CATRPPGPTYEQYF,TGTGCCACCCGACCTCCGGGCCCAACCTACGAGCAGTACTTC
TRBV28,TRBD2,TRBJ2-7,-,CASSLRTSGSSYEQYF,TGTGCCAGCAGTCTACGGACTAGCGGGAGCTCCTACGAGCAGTACTTC
TRBV6-1,-,TRBJ1-2,-,CASSELELPYGYTF,TGTGCCAGCAGTGAATTAGAATTGCCCTATGGCTACACCTTC
TRBV30,-,TRBJ1-2,-,CALTGLLNYGYTF,TGTGCCCTCACAGGGCTCCTTAACTATGGCTACACCTTC
TRBV7-9,-,TRBJ1-1,-,CASRNHTTEAFF,TGTGCCAGCAGGAACCATACGACTGAAGCTTTCTTT
TRBV28,-,TRBJ2-1,-,CASSTLAAYNEQFF,TGTGCCAGCAGCACCCTGGCGGCTTACAATGAGCAGTTCTTC
TRBV5-6,-,TRBJ1-2,-,CASSGSAMSNYGYTF,TGTGCCAGCAGCGGTTCCGCCATGAGTAACTATGGCTACACCTTC
TRBV29-1,TRBD2,TRBJ2-3,-,CSVRPSGRVTDTQYF,TGCAGCGTGCGGCCTAGCGGGAGGGTAACAGATACGCAGTATTTT
TRBV28,-,TRBJ2-7,few,CASSYTLSYEQYF,TGTGCCAGCAGTTATACCCTTTCCTACGAGCAGTACTTC
TRBV10-3,-,TRBJ2-3,-,CAIREGGMTDTQYF,TGTGCCATCAGAGAGGGAGGAATGACAGATACGCAGTATTTT
TRBV6-4,TRBD1,TRBJ2-7,-,CASSDVQGPEQYF,TGTGCCAGCAGTGACGTACAGGGGCCTGAGCAGTACTTC
TRBV10-2,-,TRBJ2-4,-,CASSEPAATEDIQYF,TGCGCCAGCAGTGAGCCTGCAGCCACGGAGGACATTCAGTACTTC
TRBV28,-,TRBJ1-6,-,CASSLAGGPYNSPLHF,TGTGCCAGCAGTTTGGCGGGCGGGCCTTATAATTCACCCCTCCACTTT
TRBV28,-,TRBJ2-6,-,CASSLAPESRANVLTF,TGTGCCAGCAGTTTGGCCCCGGAGTCCAGGGCCAACGTCCTGACTTTC
TRBV11-2,-,TRBJ1-6,-,CASSLAGTDNSPLHF,TGTGCCAGCAGCTTAGCGGGTACGGATAATTCACCCCTCCACTTT
TRBV18,-,TRBJ2-7,-,CASSPTGRTTYEQYF,TGTGCCAGCTCACCCACAGGGCGTACCACCTACGAGCAGTACTTC
TRBV18,-,TRBJ1-2,-,CASSPPGPTQQGYTF,TGTGCCAGCTCACCACCGGGACCTACCCAGCAGGGCTACACCTTC
TRBV18,-,TRBJ2-7,-,CASSPDTARYEQYF,TGTGCCAGCTCACCGGACACTGCCAGGTACGAGCAGTACTTC
TRBV19,TRBD1,TRBJ2-7,-,CASSMAGQGGYYEQYF,TGTGCCAGTAGTATGGCAGGACAGGGTGGTTACTACGAGCAGTACTTC
TRBV6-1,TRBD1,TRBJ1-4,-,CASSGQGGTATNEKLFF,TGTGCCAGCAGTGGACAGGGGGGCACAGCAACTAATGAAAAACTGTTTTTT
TRBV7-2,-,TRBJ2-1,-,CASSPSSVREQFF,TGTGCCAGCAGCCCCAGCTCTGTCAGGGAGCAGTTCTTC
TRBV19,-,TRBJ2-2,-,CASSLPGFTGELFF,TGTGCCAGTAGTCTCCCAGGGTTCACCGGGGAGCTGTTTTTT
TRBV5-1,-,TRBJ2-7,-,CASRTGPMNEQYF,TGCGCCAGCCGCACAGGGCCGATGAACGAGCAGTACTTC
TRBV21-1,-,TRBJ1-1,-,CASSILQRAFFEAFF,TGTGCCAGCAGCATCCTCCAAAGGGCATTTTTTGAGGCTTTCTTT
TRBV7-3,-,TRBJ2-2,-,CASSFKLGELFF,TGTGCCAGCAGCTTCAAACTAGGGGAGCTGTTTTTT
TRBV28,-,TRBJ2-1,-,CASSLSGLRPYNEQFF,TGTGCCAGCAGTTTATCGGGCCTAAGGCCCTACAATGAGCAGTTCTTC